This passage covers 8 T cell receptor beta chains from one sample sequenced in a study of PD-1 blockade in mismatch repair-deficient tumors. Sequencing was performed with immunoSEQ multiplex PCR; in TCRdb, only in-frame clones are kept and a portion is missing. This sample has about 19,000 clones, with about 80% found just once. The material sequenced was PBMCs, taken 52 weeks after starting pembrolizumab. The receptor source for this set is an adult with mismatch repair-deficient cancer.

The V gene is TRBV5-1, the J gene TRBJ1-4, with D possibly matching TRBD1 (5 bases). CDR1 is SGHRS, CDR2 YFSETQ, per germline. V was shortened by 1 base and J by 7 bases, with 17 bases between the two germline ends. This CDR3 comprises 16 residues. CDR3 amino acids: CASSLSSRAPSEKLFF. In DNA, the CDR3 is TGCGCCAGCAGCTTGAGTAGCAGGGCGCCCAGTGAAAAACTGTTTTTT. The full variable domain, with the rest looked up from reference TRBV5-1 and TRBJ1-4, is KAGVTQTPRYLIKTRGQQVTLSCSPISGHRSVSWYQQTPGQGLQFLFEYFSETQRNKGNFPGRFSGRQFSNSRSEMNVSTLELGDSALYLCASSLSSRAPSEKLFFGSGTQLSVL.

The gene calls are TRBV5-1 and TRBJ1-5; tentative D call: TRBD1 (6 bases). V shed 4 bases and J shed 7 bases, with 12 bases lying between them. Germline CDR1 and CDR2: SGHRS and YFSETQ. The CDR3 is 13 amino acids. The DNA of the CDR3 is TGCGCCAGCAGCCTTAACAGGGACCAGCCCCAGCATTTT. Translation gives CASSLNRDQPQHF.

The V and J genes are TRBV27 and TRBJ1-2, with 9 bases matching TRBD1. Trimming cost V 2 bases and J 5 bases; bases outside gene matches: 6. The germline CDR1 and CDR2 sequences are MNHEY and SMNVEV (reference sequence). The CDR3 extends over 15 amino acids. The CDR3 sequence: CASSLHTGGAYGYTF. The DNA of the CDR3 is TGTGCCAGCAGTTTACATACAGGGGGCGCTTATGGCTACACCTTC.

The chain is built from TRBV29-1 and TRBJ2-2, with 7 bases matching TRBD1. Per the germline V gene, CDR1 is SQVTM and CDR2 is ANQGSEA. The CDR3 is 18 amino acids. With 6 bases clipped from V and 0 bases from J, the junction kept 16 bases outside the gene matches. The CDR3, as DNA: TGCAGCGTCCGAATCAACATTGGACAGGTTTCGAACACCGGGGAGCTGTTTTTT. Amino acids: CSVRINIGQVSNTGELFF.

This chain uses TRBV4-2 with TRBJ1-4; 7 bases are shared with TRBD1. Germline values: CDR1 LGHNA, CDR2 YNFKEQ. Trimming removed 1 base from V and 5 bases from J; junction bases left unmatched: 7. The CDR3 is made up of 16 amino acids. The CDR3 DNA sequence: TGTGCCAGCAGCCAAGCGAGGGTGACAGGGAATGAAAAACTGTTTTTT. As protein: CASSQARVTGNEKLFF.

The genes are TRBV11-3 and TRBJ2-2; D ambiguous. Trimming left V 5 bases short and J 5 bases short, with 9 bases between. This CDR3 spans 13 amino acids. Germline V lookup: CDR1 SGHNT, CDR2 YENEEA. The CDR3 coding sequence is TGTGCCAGCAGCCCTCTCCTAACCGGGGAGCTGTTTTTT. This translates into CASSPLLTGELFF.

This clone was picked up one time. The rearrangement uses TRBV11-3 and TRBJ1-3; 7 bases are shared with TRBD1. With 5 bases clipped from V and 4 bases from J, the junction kept 5 bases outside the gene matches. Germline V gene lookup returns CDR1 SGHNT and CDR2 YENEEA. The CDR3 extends over 14 amino acids. DNA for the CDR3: TGTGCCAGCAGCCCAGGGGGGCGAGGAAACACCATATATTTT. As protein: CASSPGGRGNTIYF. Filled out from reference TRBV11-3 and TRBJ1-3, the complete variable domain reads EAGVVQSPRYKIIEKKQPVAFWCNPISGHNTLYWYLQNLGQGPELLIRYENEEAVDDSQLPKDRFSAERLKGVDSTLKIQPAELGDSAVYLCASSPGGRGNTIYFGEGSWLTVV.

V is TRBV27 and J is TRBJ2-7; possibly TRBD1 for D (5 bases). The ends were cut back, 0 bases at V and 1 base at J, with 13 bases in the middle. Germline assignment: CDR1 MNHEY and CDR2 SMNVEV (reference sequence). The CDR3 contains 16 residues. This chain's CDR3 is CASSLSRTGYSYEQYF. The CDR3 nucleotides are TGTGCCAGCAGTTTATCCCGAACAGGATATTCCTACGAGCAGTACTTC.